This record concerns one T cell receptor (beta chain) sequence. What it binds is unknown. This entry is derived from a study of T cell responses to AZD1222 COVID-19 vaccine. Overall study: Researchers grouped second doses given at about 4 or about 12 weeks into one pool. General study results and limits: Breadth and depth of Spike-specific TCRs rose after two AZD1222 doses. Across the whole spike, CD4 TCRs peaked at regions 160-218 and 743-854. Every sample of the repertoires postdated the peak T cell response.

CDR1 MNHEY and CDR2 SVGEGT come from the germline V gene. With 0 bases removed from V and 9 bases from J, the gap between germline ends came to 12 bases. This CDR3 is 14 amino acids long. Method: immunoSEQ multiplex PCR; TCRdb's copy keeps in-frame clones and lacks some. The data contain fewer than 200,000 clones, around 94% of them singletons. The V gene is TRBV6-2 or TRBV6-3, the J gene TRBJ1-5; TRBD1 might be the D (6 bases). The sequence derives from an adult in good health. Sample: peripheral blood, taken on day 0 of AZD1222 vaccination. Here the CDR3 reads CASSYSTGTWPQHF. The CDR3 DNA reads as TGTGCCAGCAGTTACTCGACCGGGACATGGCCCCAGCATTTT.